This T cell receptor (beta chain) appears in the sequencing data of a study of somatic mutations in cytotoxic T cells in rheumatoid arthritis. Study-wide results and caveats: Of around 60 patients, 7 to 9 had a largest CD8+ clone that exceeded 20% of CD8+ cells.

In regard to this clone: The target antigen is unknown.

Here immunoSEQ multiplex PCR was the method, and the copy in TCRdb shows in-frame clones only, minus some. The sample includes under 20,000 clones, 65% to 70% of them seen just once. The CDR3 totals 16 residues. V lost 0 bases and J lost 5; bases outside the gene matches: 6. Per the germline V gene, CDR1 is SGHNT and CDR2 is YENEEA. The V gene is TRBV11-3, the J gene TRBJ2-2, with TRBD1 matching 7 bases. Sample: CD8+ T cells sorted from blood. The receptor comes from an adult with rheumatoid arthritis. The CDR3 spells CASSLDITGVTGELFF. The CDR3 nucleotides read TGTGCCAGCAGCTTAGATATCACAGGGGTAACCGGGGAGCTGTTTTTT.